The rows below give T cell receptor beta chains drawn from one sample of a study of T cells in localized non-small cell lung cancer. Clones were sequenced by immunoSEQ multiplex PCR, and TCRdb holds only the in-frame ones, with some missing. The repertoire holds roughly 58,000 clones, with 81% as singletons. The sample was PBMCs, taken before any cancer treatment. These receptors originate from a man aged 40 to 75 with stage II lung adenocarcinoma. The CDR3 runs from the conserved cysteine through the conserved F or W. Each record gives: clone size, V gene, D gene, J gene, CDR3 protein, CDR3 DNA. The D gene is left open where the match is weak. Rows may omit the clone size; those that give it use once, few, many or a size class.

clone_size: once; v_call: TRBV6-8; d_call: TRBD1; j_call: TRBJ1-1; cdr3_aa: CASSYLGQSLNTEAFF; cdr3_nt: TGTGCCAGCAGTTACCTGGGACAGTCCCTGAACACTGAAGCTTTCTTT
clone_size: NA; v_call: TRBV7-2; d_call: NA; j_call: TRBJ1-2; cdr3_aa: CASSLAGRGVNYGYTF; cdr3_nt: TGTGCCAGCAGCTTAGCAGGCAGGGGCGTTAACTATGGCTACACCTTC
clone_size: NA; v_call: TRBV30; d_call: NA; j_call: TRBJ1-1; cdr3_aa: CAWSLIGTHF; cdr3_nt: TGTGCCTGGAGTCTGATCGGGACTCACTTT
clone_size: NA; v_call: TRBV7-9; d_call: TRBD1; j_call: TRBJ1-5; cdr3_aa: CASSTGQGNQPQHF; cdr3_nt: TGTGCCAGCAGCACAGGACAGGGCAATCAGCCCCAGCATTTT
clone_size: few; v_call: TRBV7-2; d_call: NA; j_call: TRBJ2-2; cdr3_aa: CASSSRLEGGELFF; cdr3_nt: TGTGCCAGCAGCTCCCGACTAGAGGGCGGGGAGCTGTTTTTT
clone_size: NA; v_call: TRBV5-6; d_call: NA; j_call: TRBJ2-1; cdr3_aa: CASSLQAKHNEQFF; cdr3_nt: TGTGCCAGCAGCTTGCAGGCGAAACACAATGAGCAGTTCTTC
clone_size: NA; v_call: TRBV5-1; d_call: NA; j_call: TRBJ2-1; cdr3_aa: CASSWGSGAYNEQFF; cdr3_nt: TGCGCCAGCAGCTGGGGTAGCGGAGCTTACAATGAGCAGTTCTTC
clone_size: NA; v_call: TRBV30; d_call: NA; j_call: TRBJ1-1; cdr3_aa: CAWRRLLDTEAFF; cdr3_nt: TGTGCCTGGAGGAGGCTCTTGGACACTGAAGCTTTCTTT
clone_size: NA; v_call: TRBV7-3; d_call: NA; j_call: TRBJ1-1; cdr3_aa: CASSPAGITEAFF; cdr3_nt: TGTGCCAGCAGCCCAGCAGGGATCACTGAAGCTTTCTTT
clone_size: NA; v_call: TRBV19; d_call: TRBD1; j_call: TRBJ1-2; cdr3_aa: CASSPGQTYGYTF; cdr3_nt: TGTGCCAGTAGTCCGGGACAGACCTATGGCTACACCTTC
clone_size: once; v_call: TRBV6-5; d_call: NA; j_call: TRBJ1-3; cdr3_aa: CASSLGGRAGNTIYF; cdr3_nt: TGTGCCAGCAGTTTAGGGGGGAGGGCTGGAAACACCATATATTTT
clone_size: NA; v_call: TRBV19; d_call: NA; j_call: TRBJ1-5; cdr3_aa: CASSYRGDGSGQPQHF; cdr3_nt: TGTGCCAGTTCTTACCGTGGGGACGGTTCGGGTCAGCCCCAGCATTTT
clone_size: NA; v_call: TRBV30; d_call: NA; j_call: TRBJ2-7; cdr3_aa: CAWARASYEQYF; cdr3_nt: TGTGCCTGGGCCCGAGCCTCATACGAGCAGTACTTC
clone_size: NA; v_call: TRBV11-2; d_call: NA; j_call: TRBJ2-7; cdr3_aa: CASSLDRQIGEQYF; cdr3_nt: TGTGCCAGCAGCTTAGATCGACAGATCGGCGAGCAGTACTTC
clone_size: NA; v_call: TRBV7-9; d_call: TRBD2; j_call: TRBJ2-1; cdr3_aa: CASSLGTSGRVNEQFF; cdr3_nt: TGTGCCAGCAGCTTAGGGACTAGCGGGAGGGTAAATGAGCAGTTCTTC
clone_size: NA; v_call: TRBV9; d_call: NA; j_call: TRBJ2-1; cdr3_aa: CASSVVRNEQFF; cdr3_nt: TGTGCCAGCAGCGTAGTCCGCAATGAGCAGTTCTTC
clone_size: few; v_call: TRBV2; d_call: NA; j_call: TRBJ1-5; cdr3_aa: CASTGDSLNQPQHF; cdr3_nt: TGTGCCAGCACGGGAGACAGCTTAAATCAGCCCCAGCATTTT
clone_size: NA; v_call: TRBV11-3; d_call: TRBD2; j_call: TRBJ2-7; cdr3_aa: CASSNRDRHTSGTDPYEQYF; cdr3_nt: TGTGCCAGCAGCAACCGGGACAGGCATACTAGCGGGACAGACCCCTACGAGCAGTACTTC
clone_size: NA; v_call: TRBV29-1; d_call: NA; j_call: TRBJ1-1; cdr3_aa: CSVEKQEGTEAFF; cdr3_nt: TGCAGCGTTGAAAAACAGGAGGGGACTGAAGCTTTCTTT
clone_size: NA; v_call: TRBV9; d_call: TRBD2; j_call: TRBJ2-3; cdr3_aa: CASSMGLAVTDTQYF; cdr3_nt: TGTGCCAGCAGCATGGGACTAGCGGTCACAGATACGCAGTATTTT
clone_size: NA; v_call: TRBV4-1; d_call: TRBD1; j_call: TRBJ1-1; cdr3_aa: CASSPWTGLGNTEAFF; cdr3_nt: TGCGCCAGCAGCCCGTGGACAGGGCTAGGGAACACTGAAGCTTTCTTT
clone_size: NA; v_call: TRBV13; d_call: TRBD1; j_call: TRBJ1-2; cdr3_aa: CASSSPGQLFF; cdr3_nt: TGTGCCAGCAGCTCGCCGGGACAGTTATTCTTC
clone_size: NA; v_call: TRBV18; d_call: NA; j_call: TRBJ1-5; cdr3_aa: CASSAGNQPQHF; cdr3_nt: TGTGCCAGCTCCGCAGGGAATCAGCCCCAGCATTTT
clone_size: NA; v_call: TRBV5-6; d_call: NA; j_call: TRBJ2-3; cdr3_aa: CASSLVESGTDTQYF; cdr3_nt: TGTGCCAGCAGCTTGGTAGAGAGTGGAACAGATACGCAGTATTTT
clone_size: NA; v_call: TRBV11-1; d_call: TRBD1; j_call: TRBJ2-7; cdr3_aa: CASRGQGVDSYEQYF; cdr3_nt: TGTGCCAGCAGGGGACAGGGGGTAGACTCCTACGAGCAGTACTTC
clone_size: NA; v_call: TRBV2; d_call: TRBD2; j_call: TRBJ2-7; cdr3_aa: CASSDLAGGAYEQYF; cdr3_nt: TGTGCCAGCAGTGATCTGGCGGGAGGAGCCTACGAGCAGTACTTC
clone_size: NA; v_call: TRBV2; d_call: NA; j_call: TRBJ1-4; cdr3_aa: CASSEGGAREKLFF; cdr3_nt: TGTGCCAGCAGTGAAGGGGGGGCCAGGGAAAAACTGTTTTTT
clone_size: NA; v_call: TRBV19; d_call: NA; j_call: TRBJ1-1; cdr3_aa: CASSYNYREAFF; cdr3_nt: TGTGCCAGTAGTTACAACTACCGTGAAGCTTTCTTT
clone_size: NA; v_call: TRBV6-5; d_call: TRBD1; j_call: TRBJ2-7; cdr3_aa: CASSFELGTGGAEQYF; cdr3_nt: TGTGCCAGCAGTTTCGAGTTGGGGACAGGGGGTGCCGAGCAGTACTTC
clone_size: NA; v_call: TRBV6-5; d_call: NA; j_call: TRBJ2-1; cdr3_aa: CASSYGQGGPYNEQFF; cdr3_nt: TGTGCCAGCAGTTACGGGCAGGGGGGACCCTACAATGAGCAGTTCTTC
clone_size: NA; v_call: TRBV9; d_call: NA; j_call: TRBJ1-3; cdr3_aa: CASSVEGAGNTIYF; cdr3_nt: TGTGCCAGCAGCGTAGAGGGAGCTGGAAACACCATATATTTT
clone_size: NA; v_call: TRBV27; d_call: TRBD1; j_call: TRBJ1-2; cdr3_aa: CASSFLQDRGGYTF; cdr3_nt: TGTGCCAGCAGTTTCCTCCAGGACAGGGGCGGCTACACCTTC
clone_size: NA; v_call: TRBV9; d_call: NA; j_call: TRBJ2-5; cdr3_aa: CASSVYSIGNGVRRRTQYF; cdr3_nt: TGTGCCAGCAGCGTGTATTCCATCGGGAATGGCGTTAGACGTAGAACCCAGTACTTC
clone_size: NA; v_call: TRBV4-1; d_call: TRBD1; j_call: TRBJ2-3; cdr3_aa: CASSVQWDRTDTQYF; cdr3_nt: TGCGCCAGCAGCGTCCAATGGGACAGAACAGATACGCAGTATTTT
clone_size: NA; v_call: TRBV5-4; d_call: TRBD2; j_call: TRBJ2-1; cdr3_aa: CASSLQTSGRNEQFF; cdr3_nt: TGTGCCAGCAGCTTACAAACTAGCGGGAGGAATGAGCAGTTCTTC
clone_size: once; v_call: TRBV14; d_call: NA; j_call: TRBJ2-3; cdr3_aa: CASSQYTGTWQYF; cdr3_nt: TGTGCCAGCAGCCAATATACCGGGACTTGGCAGTATTTT
clone_size: NA; v_call: TRBV28; d_call: NA; j_call: TRBJ2-5; cdr3_aa: CASSRGNQETQYF; cdr3_nt: TGTGCCAGCAGCCGGGGGAACCAAGAGACCCAGTACTTC
clone_size: medium-sized; v_call: TRBV9; d_call: NA; j_call: TRBJ2-6; cdr3_aa: CASSVPNGARGANVLTF; cdr3_nt: TGTGCCAGCAGCGTCCCTAATGGGGCCAGGGGGGCCAACGTCCTGACTTTC
clone_size: once; v_call: TRBV30; d_call: TRBD2; j_call: TRBJ2-7; cdr3_aa: CAWSEGLAGDEQYF; cdr3_nt: TGTGCCTGGAGCGAGGGACTAGCGGGAGACGAGCAGTACTTC
clone_size: NA; v_call: TRBV5-4; d_call: NA; j_call: TRBJ2-7; cdr3_aa: CASSTNKGGYEQYF; cdr3_nt: TGTGCCAGCAGCACAAACAAGGGAGGATACGAGCAGTACTTC
clone_size: NA; v_call: TRBV12-5; d_call: TRBD2; j_call: TRBJ2-3; cdr3_aa: CASGLVPDGGLAADTQYF; cdr3_nt: TGTGCTAGTGGTTTGGTACCCGATGGGGGACTAGCAGCAGATACGCAGTATTTT
clone_size: NA; v_call: TRBV7-2; d_call: NA; j_call: TRBJ2-2; cdr3_aa: CASSFRAGELFF; cdr3_nt: TGTGCCAGCAGCTTCCGGGCCGGGGAGCTGTTTTTT
clone_size: NA; v_call: TRBV28; d_call: NA; j_call: TRBJ1-3; cdr3_aa: CASKTPGNTIYF; cdr3_nt: TGTGCCAGCAAAACCCCGGGAAACACCATATATTTT
clone_size: NA; v_call: TRBV9; d_call: TRBD1; j_call: TRBJ1-2; cdr3_aa: CASSKLSGTGSYGYTF; cdr3_nt: TGTGCCAGCAGCAAACTTTCCGGGACAGGGAGCTATGGCTACACCTTC
clone_size: NA; v_call: TRBV10-3; d_call: NA; j_call: TRBJ1-1; cdr3_aa: CAIGRTLNTEAFF; cdr3_nt: TGTGCCATCGGGAGGACACTGAACACTGAAGCTTTCTTT
clone_size: NA; v_call: TRBV29-1; d_call: NA; j_call: TRBJ2-1; cdr3_aa: CSAWMGGGEQFF; cdr3_nt: TGCAGCGCCTGGATGGGGGGCGGTGAGCAGTTCTTC
clone_size: NA; v_call: TRBV18; d_call: NA; j_call: TRBJ1-2; cdr3_aa: CASSPPRAPGGYTF; cdr3_nt: TGTGCCAGCTCACCACCGCGGGCCCCGGGGGGCTACACCTTC
clone_size: NA; v_call: TRBV7-2; d_call: NA; j_call: TRBJ1-1; cdr3_aa: CASSLARENTEAFF; cdr3_nt: TGTGCCAGCAGCTTAGCCAGGGAGAACACTGAAGCTTTCTTT
clone_size: NA; v_call: TRBV13; d_call: TRBD2; j_call: TRBJ2-1; cdr3_aa: CASTLTLAGYNEQFF; cdr3_nt: TGTGCCAGCACCCTAACGCTAGCGGGTTACAATGAGCAGTTCTTC
clone_size: NA; v_call: TRBV14; d_call: NA; j_call: TRBJ1-1; cdr3_aa: CASSQGTANTEAFF; cdr3_nt: TGTGCCAGCAGCCAAGGGACGGCGAACACTGAAGCTTTCTTT
clone_size: NA; v_call: TRBV5-5; d_call: TRBD1; j_call: TRBJ1-2; cdr3_aa: CASSLRQGGNLNNYGYTF; cdr3_nt: TGTGCCAGCAGCTTACGACAGGGAGGGAACTTAAATAACTATGGCTACACCTTC
clone_size: NA; v_call: TRBV19; d_call: NA; j_call: TRBJ1-5; cdr3_aa: CASSLRGGNQPQHF; cdr3_nt: TGTGCCAGTAGTTTGAGGGGGGGCAATCAGCCCCAGCATTTT
clone_size: NA; v_call: TRBV7-9; d_call: TRBD2; j_call: TRBJ2-3; cdr3_aa: CASSLWTSGSLDTQYF; cdr3_nt: TGTGCCAGCAGCTTATGGACTAGCGGGAGCTTAGATACGCAGTATTTT
clone_size: NA; v_call: TRBV5-1; d_call: TRBD1; j_call: TRBJ1-3; cdr3_aa: CASSLETGGAYTIYF; cdr3_nt: TGCGCCAGCAGCTTGGAAACAGGGGGCGCATACACCATATATTTT
clone_size: NA; v_call: TRBV10-3; d_call: NA; j_call: TRBJ2-3; cdr3_aa: CAISDSRASDTQYF; cdr3_nt: TGTGCCATCAGTGACTCCCGGGCTTCAGATACGCAGTATTTT